The clone carrying this T cell receptor (beta chain) was detected only a few times. Its antigen is unidentified. This entry comes from a study of T-cell reconstitution after alpha-beta-depleted transplantation in children. Notes on the study in general: Roughly two months post-transplant, alpha-beta T cells reportedly originated from several hundred graft clones that had expanded. In some patients, recipient T cells and intrathymic progenitors surviving conditioning explained high day-60 diversity. Newly produced T cells mostly accounted for T-cell counts and diversity one year post-transplant.

Preparation of the TCRbeta library was carried out with unique molecular identifiers. TCRdb independently ran MiXCR on the PCR reads; one entry per CDR3 protein. The sample holds around 490,000 distinct CDR3 sequences; roughly 10% are singletons and the top ten take less than 15%. Germline-derived CDR1 and CDR2 are MNHEY and SVGAGI. CDR3 length: 15 residues. Trimming pared 3 bases from V and 3 bases from J, leaving 11 bases between. The sample here was PBMCs, mostly from graft donor cells, taken 180 days after TCRalphabeta/CD19-depleted stem cell transplant. The J gene is TRBJ1-4, the V gene TRBV6-5, with a possible D match to TRBD1 (6 bases). The TCR was taken from a female patient aged 2-10 years who had a stem cell transplant for aplastic anemia, so the T cells may come from the graft donor. As DNA, the CDR3 is TGTGCCAGCAGTTATATCGGGGGCTCTAATGAAAAACTGTTTTTT. It is translated as CASSYIGGSNEKLFF.